This entry features one T cell receptor beta chain sequence. Original handling: Nucleated cell number was recorded as an estimate derived from reference gene primer amplification. Assay: immunoSEQ multiplex PCR; the TCRdb copy retains only in-frame clones and omits some. The D gene and trimming were derived from the DNA, and the V and J assignments and clone size from that table. This sample has 300,000 or so clones, with about 86% found just once. The entry originates in a study of blood T cell repertoires in COVID-19. Study-level background: COVID-19 samples collected from the United States, Italy and Spain covered acute and convalescent phases. PBMCs, B-cell-depleted T cells, or T cells were the source of the cDNA or gDNA that made up the material.

V was clipped by 4 bases and J by 7 bases; unmatched bases: 8. Per germline, CDR1 LGHNA and CDR2 YNFKEQ. The CDR3 runs 16 residues. The sample taken for sequencing was peripheral blood. The chain uses TRBV4-2 and TRBJ2-1, with TRBD2 matching 12 bases. The sequence was collected from a woman in her forties or fifties with acute or convalescent COVID-19. The CDR3 here is CASSLSLAGGRNEQFF. CDR3 DNA: TGTGCCAGCAGCCTTTCCCTAGCGGGGGGGCGAAATGAGCAGTTCTTC.